The 25 T cell receptor beta chains below were found in one sample sequenced in a study of T cells in Graves' hyperthyroidism and ophthalmopathy. What was amplified from RNA transcripts were TCR beta CDR3 regions. HTBI primers drove first-round RT-PCR of the TCR CDR3. Using its own MiXCR run on the multiplex PCR reads, TCRdb lists one record per CDR3 protein. This table holds roughly 500,000 distinct CDR3 sequences, over 45% found once. Material: peripheral blood or thyroid tissue (not recorded which). Receptors originate from an adult woman with Graves' disease, either hyperthyroidism or ophthalmopathy (not recorded which).

The genes are TRBV5-1 and TRBJ1-2, with D possibly being TRBD1 (6 bases). CDR3 length: 14 amino acids. V was shortened by 4 bases and J by 4 bases, with 14 bases between the two germline ends. Germline-derived CDR1 and CDR2 are SGHRS and YFSETQ. The CDR3 DNA is TGCGCCAGCAGCCTGACCACAGGGAGCTATGGCTACACCTTC. Its protein is CASSLTTGSYGYTF.

This clonotype was seen many times. The chain employs TRBV27 and TRBJ1-2; D is unresolved. Germline V lookup: CDR1 MNHEY, CDR2 SMNVEV (reference sequence). This CDR3 has 13 amino acids. The V end was cut by 2 bases, the J end by 8 bases, with 12 bases between. CDR3 bases: TGTGCCAGCAGTTTACGAGGGAGTGAAGGCTACACCTTC. It is translated as CASSLRGSEGYTF.

There are many counts of this clonotype. Here the CDR3 DNA reads TGTGCCAGCAGCCAAGATGCGTATAGCAATCAGCCCCAGCATTTT. It yields the protein CASSQDAYSNQPQHF. V and J are TRBV7-2 and TRBJ1-5; D gene unclear. V was trimmed by 5 bases and J by 0 bases, leaving 11 bases between them. Germline CDR1 is SGHTA and CDR2 is FQGNSA. This CDR3 region has 15 residues.

This clonotype was seen repeatedly, ten times or more. This chain joins TRBV29-1 and TRBJ1-2; D is undetermined. CDR1 and CDR2 (germline): SQVTM, ANQGSEA. The CDR3 covers 12 residues. V lost 7 bases to trimming and J lost 5 bases, with 14 bases between them. The CDR3 loop is CSAVTDLYGYTF. DNA of the CDR3: TGCAGCGCTGTGACGGATCTATATGGCTACACCTTC.

DNA of the CDR3: TGCAGTGCTAGAGAGGGGGTCGATCAGCCCCAGCATTTT. Its protein product is CSAREGVDQPQHF. The gene calls are TRBV20-1 and TRBJ1-5; possible D gene TRBD1, 5 bases. Germline V gene data show CDR1 as DFQATT and CDR2 as SNEGSKA (reference sequence). The CDR3 is 13 residues long. The V and J ends lost 0 bases and 5 bases respectively, with 8 bases between them.

This clonotype was picked up one time. The CDR3 end shows no conserved phenylalanine or tryptophan, and so a read error is likely. No DNA is shown, since the ends of the CDR3 on it are uncertain; the CDR3 is the one TCRdb lists. The chain employs TRBV10-2 and TRBJ1-2; the table's TRBD1 call for D was not verified on the DNA. Germline-derived CDR1 and CDR2 are WSHSY and SAAADI. The CDR3 has 16 amino acids, counting both end residues. CDR3 in amino acids: CASSVADTGQTYGYTC.

In its sample, this clonotype was seen a few times. The rearrangement links TRBV5-1 to TRBJ1-5; a weak D match, TRBD1 (6 bases). V lost 1 base and J lost 5, with 13 bases in between. Germline CDR1 is SGHRS and CDR2 is YFSETQ. The CDR3 length is 15 residues. The CDR3 protein is CASSLMGGSDQPQHF. CDR3 coding DNA: TGCGCCAGCAGCTTGATGGGGGGCAGCGATCAGCCCCAGCATTTT.

This clonotype was observed at least ten times. The J gene is TRBJ1-1, the V gene TRBV7-9; D remains unclear. Germline V gene sequence: CDR1 SEHNR, CDR2 FQNEAQ (reference sequence). The CDR3 is 13 residues long. V lost 1 base and J 3 bases, leaving 6 bases between the germline ends. CDR3 DNA sequence: TGTGCCAGCAGCTTAGTTTCTGACACTGAAGCTTTCTTT. Protein product: CASSLVSDTEAFF.

The table lists this clonotype with many counts. The rearrangement links TRBV5-1 to TRBJ2-7; D possibly matches TRBD1 or TRBD2 (5 bases each). The CDR3 contains 14 residues. V was trimmed by 5 bases and J by 0 bases, leaving 12 bases between them. CDR1 is SGHRS and CDR2 is YFSETQ in the germline V gene. CDR3 DNA: TGCGCCAGCAGTCCCAAGGGACCCTCCTACGAGCAGTACTTC. Translation: CASSPKGPSYEQYF.

The chain carries TRBV10-3 and TRBJ1-1, with D uncertain. The length of the CDR3 is 15 residues. Trimming removed 6 bases from V and 2 bases from J, with 16 bases in between. Per the germline V gene, CDR1 is ENHRY and CDR2 is SYGVKD. The CDR3 loop is CAISREGRQNTEAFF. The CDR3 DNA reads as TGTGCCATCAGCCGGGAGGGCCGCCAAAACACTGAAGCTTTCTTT.

The gene calls are TRBV24-1 and TRBJ1-5; D remains ambiguous. The V and J ends lost 5 bases and 0 bases respectively, with 16 bases between them. Germline CDR1 and CDR2: KGHDR and SFDVKD. This CDR3 contains 17 residues. As DNA, the CDR3 is TGTGCCACCAGTGCTAGAGATGCCAGGAATAGCAATCAGCCCCAGCATTTT. Translated, it gives CATSARDARNSNQPQHF.

CDR3 sequence reads: CASSTRLAGRETQYF. CDR3 DNA sequence: TGTGCCAGCAGTACGAGACTAGCGGGAAGAGAGACCCAGTACTTC. The J gene is TRBJ2-5, the V gene TRBV6-2 or TRBV6-3; 11 bases are shared with TRBD2. V shed 5 bases and J 4 bases; nucleotides not matched to a gene: 6. This CDR3 is 15 amino acids long. CDR1 is MNHEY and CDR2 is SVGEGT in the germline V gene.

CDR3: CASSFSGTPRETQYF. CDR3 nucleotides: TGTGCCAGCAGCTTTTCCGGGACCCCTCGGGAGACCCAGTACTTC. V and J are TRBV7-2 and TRBJ2-5; perhaps D is TRBD1 or TRBD2 (5 bases each). V was trimmed by 3 bases and J by 5 bases, leaving 16 bases between them. This CDR3 contains 15 residues. In germline, CDR1 is SGHTA, CDR2 FQGNSA.

This clonotype has ten or more counts. The chain links TRBV24-1 to TRBJ2-2; 8 bases match TRBD1. The CDR3 runs to 13 residues. Germline assignment: CDR1 KGHDR and CDR2 SFDVKD. Trimming cost V 12 bases and J 4 bases; bases outside gene matches: 6. CDR3 sequence: CAAGQGGTGELFF. DNA for the CDR3: TGTGCCGCAGGACAGGGAGGCACCGGGGAGCTGTTTTTT.

The chain links TRBV7-3 to TRBJ1-6; D is perhaps TRBD1 (5 bases). Germline CDR1 and CDR2: SGHTA and FQGTGA. The CDR3 sequence is 16 residues long. Trimming stripped 2 bases from V and 9 bases from J, with 17 bases between. The CDR3 sequence is CASSLAPAREGSPLHF. The CDR3 DNA reads TGTGCCAGCAGCTTAGCGCCTGCCAGGGAGGGTTCACCCCTCCACTTT.

This chain uses TRBV7-2 with TRBJ2-7; D perhaps matches TRBD2 (6 bases). V was trimmed by 5 bases and J by 3 bases, leaving 11 bases between them. Germline V CDR1 and CDR2: SGHTA, FQGNSA. The CDR3 totals 13 residues. CDR3 nucleotide sequence: TGTGCCAGCAGCACCCCCGGGGGCTACGAGCAGTACTTC. Its translation is CASSTPGGYEQYF.

This clonotype was seen ten or more times. This chain joins TRBV4-2 and TRBJ1-6, with D perhaps TRBD1 (6 bases). The CDR3 is made up of 16 amino acids. Germline assignment: CDR1 LGHNA and CDR2 YNFKEQ. V lost 0 bases, J lost 9 bases, and 15 bases lay in between. This CDR3 reads CASSQEVGGLLSPLHF. The CDR3 DNA is TGTGCCAGCAGCCAAGAAGTGGGGGGCCTCCTTTCACCCCTCCACTTT.

The chain combines TRBV2 with TRBJ1-1; maybe TRBD1 (5 bases). The V and J ends lost 2 bases and 11 bases respectively, with 12 bases between them. This CDR3 comprises 12 residues. Germline V CDR1 and CDR2: SNHLY, FYNNEI. This CDR3 reads CASSEQGPPAFF. CDR3 nucleotides: TGTGCCAGCAGTGAACAGGGCCCCCCGGCTTTCTTT. Filled out from reference TRBV2 and TRBJ1-1, the complete variable domain reads EPEVTQTPSHQVTQMGQEVILRCVPISNHLYFYWYRQILGQKVEFLVSFYNNEISEKSEIFDDQFSVERPDGSNFTLKIRSTKLEDSAMYFCASSEQGPPAFFGQGTRLTVV.

This clonotype was seen at least ten times. CDR3 coding DNA: TGTGCCAGCAGCTTAGGAGGGGCTGGAAACACCATATATTTT. Translated: CASSLGGAGNTIYF. This chain connects TRBV7-2 to TRBJ1-3; the D gene is possibly TRBD1 (5 bases). The germline V gene has CDR1 SGHTA and CDR2 FQGNSA. The CDR3 is 14 residues long. The ends were cut back, 1 base at V and 2 bases at J, with 6 bases in the middle.

This clonotype has ten or more counts. This chain uses TRBV20-1 with TRBJ1-2; no firm D call. V lost 3 bases and J lost 4, with 12 bases in between. Looked up from germline, CDR1 is DFQATT and CDR2 is SNEGSKA (reference sequence). This CDR3 has 13 residues. Here the CDR3 reads CSASTKSFYGYTF. In DNA, the CDR3 is TGCAGTGCTAGCACAAAGAGTTTCTATGGCTACACCTTC.

The rearrangement uses TRBV7-9 and TRBJ1-2; tentatively, D is TRBD1 (6 bases). Trimming removed 1 base at V and 7 bases at J, with 13 bases between. Germline loops: CDR1 SEHNR, CDR2 FQNEAQ (reference sequence). The CDR3 totals 14 residues. For the CDR3, the DNA is TGTGCCAGCAGCTTAGGCTCGGGGGGCTTTGGCTACACCTTC. As protein: CASSLGSGGFGYTF.

This clonotype was seen ten or more times. The V and J genes are TRBV7-2 and TRBJ2-7; D ambiguous. V lost 3 bases and J lost 4, with 16 bases in between. The CDR3 totals 15 residues. The germline CDR1 and CDR2 sequences are SGHTA and FQGNSA. CDR3: CASSFNERVGYEQYF. Here the CDR3 DNA reads TGTGCCAGCAGCTTTAATGAACGGGTCGGGTACGAGCAGTACTTC.

This clonotype was picked up a small number of times. J is TRBJ2-7 and V is TRBV10-3; 10 bases agree with TRBD2. The V gene's germline CDR1 is ENHRY and CDR2 SYGVKD. CDR3 length: 14 residues. V was clipped by 5 bases and J by 5 bases; unmatched bases: 6. The CDR3: CAISSSGSRNEQYF. The CDR3 DNA reads TGTGCCATCAGTTCTAGCGGGAGTCGGAACGAGCAGTACTTC.

This chain links TRBV20-1 with TRBJ2-7, with D maybe TRBD2 (6 bases). CDR1 is DFQATT, CDR2 SNEGSKA, per germline (reference sequence). Between the trimmed V and J ends, which lost 3 bases and 3 bases, there was a span of 15 bases. The CDR3 length is 14 residues. The CDR3 bases are TGCAGTGCTAGGACTGGGGGGACGAACTACGAGCAGTACTTC. Amino acid sequence: CSARTGGTNYEQYF.

This clonotype showed up just a few times. The chain joins TRBV7-6 to TRBJ1-6; D is possibly TRBD1 (5 bases). The germline CDR1 and CDR2 sequences are SGHVS and FNYEAQ. CDR3 length: 14 amino acids. V was pared by 1 base and J by 5 bases, with 6 bases between. For the CDR3, the DNA is TGTGCCAGCAGCTTAGAAGGGGATAATTCACCCCTCCACTTT. This encodes CASSLEGDNSPLHF. The full variable domain, in which reference TRBV7-6 and TRBJ1-6 provide the parts outside the CDR3, is GAGVSQSPRYKVTKRGQDVALRCDPISGHVSLYWYRQALGQGPEFLTYFNYEAQQDKSGLPNDRFSAERPEGSISTLTIQRTEQRDSAMYRCASSLEGDNSPLHFGNGTRLTVT.